This T cell receptor (beta chain) was observed in a study of T cell responses to AZD1222 COVID-19 vaccine. Study background: Analysis merged second doses at about 4 or about 12 weeks.

The germline gives CDR1 KGHDR, CDR2 SFDVKD. With 9 bases clipped from V and 5 bases from J, the junction kept 8 bases outside the gene matches. This CDR3 has 13 residues. Here immunoSEQ multiplex PCR was the method, and the copy in TCRdb shows in-frame clones only, minus some. Of 75,000 to 95,000 clones in the sample, 70% to 90% were seen once. The chain recombines TRBV24-1 with TRBJ2-5; the match to TRBD1 covers 7 bases. The input for sequencing was peripheral blood, taken on day 0 of AZD1222 vaccination. This receptor was obtained from an adult in good health. In DNA, the CDR3 is TGTGCCACCGGGGCCGCAGGGGGTGAGACCCAGTACTTC. This encodes CATGAAGGETQYF.